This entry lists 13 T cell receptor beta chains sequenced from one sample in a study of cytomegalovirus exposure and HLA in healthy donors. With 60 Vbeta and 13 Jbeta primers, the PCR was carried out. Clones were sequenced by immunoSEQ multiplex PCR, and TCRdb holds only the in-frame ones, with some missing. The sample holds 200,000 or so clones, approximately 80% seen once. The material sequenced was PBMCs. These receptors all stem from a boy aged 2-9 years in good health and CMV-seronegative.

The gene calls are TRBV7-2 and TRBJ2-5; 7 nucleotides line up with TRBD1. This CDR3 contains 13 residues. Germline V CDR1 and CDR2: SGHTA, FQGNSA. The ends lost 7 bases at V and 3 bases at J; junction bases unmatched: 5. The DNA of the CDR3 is TGTGCCAGCACCCGCGACAGGGAAGAGACCCAGTACTTC. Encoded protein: CASTRDREETQYF. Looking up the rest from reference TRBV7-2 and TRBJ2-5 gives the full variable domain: GAGVSQSPSNKVTEKGKDVELRCDPISGHTALYWYRQSLGQGLEFLIYFQGNSAPDKSGLPSDRFSAERTGGSVSTLTIQRTQQEDSAVYLCASTRDREETQYFGPGTRLLVL.

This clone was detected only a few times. CDR3 in amino acids: CASSLRTGGYEQYF. CDR3 DNA: TGTGCCAGCAGCCTCCGGACCGGAGGATACGAGCAGTACTTC. The chain recombines TRBV7-9 with TRBJ2-7; D might be TRBD2 (5 bases). The CDR3 totals 14 residues. V shed 5 bases and J shed 4 bases, with 15 bases lying between them. CDR1 and CDR2 (germline): SEHNR, FQNEAQ (reference sequence). Based on the CDR3 plus reference TRBV7-9 and TRBJ2-7, the full variable domain is DTGVSQNPRHKITKRGQNVTFRCDPISEHNRLYWYRQTLGQGPEFLTYFQNEAQLEKSRLLSDRFSAERPKGSFSTLEIQRTEQGDSAMYLCASSLRTGGYEQYFGPGTRLTVT.

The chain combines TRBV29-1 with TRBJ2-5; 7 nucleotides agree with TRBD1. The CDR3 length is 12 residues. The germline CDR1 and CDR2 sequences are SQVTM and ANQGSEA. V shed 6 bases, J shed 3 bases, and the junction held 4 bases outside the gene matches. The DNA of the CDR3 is TGCAGCGTGGGACAGTCCGAAGAGACCCAGTACTTC. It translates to CSVGQSEETQYF.

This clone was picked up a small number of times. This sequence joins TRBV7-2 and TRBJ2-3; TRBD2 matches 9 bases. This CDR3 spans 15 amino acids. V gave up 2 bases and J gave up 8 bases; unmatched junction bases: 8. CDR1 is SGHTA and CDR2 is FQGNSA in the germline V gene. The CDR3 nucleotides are TGTGCCAGCAGCTTAAGCGGGGGGCCCAAGGGTACGCAGTATTTT. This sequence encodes CASSLSGGPKGTQYF.

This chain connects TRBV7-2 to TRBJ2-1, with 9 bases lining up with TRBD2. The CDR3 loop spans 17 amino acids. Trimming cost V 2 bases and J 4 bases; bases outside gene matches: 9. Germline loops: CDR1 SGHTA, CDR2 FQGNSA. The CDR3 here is CASSLSGGGAGYNEQFF. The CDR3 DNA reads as TGTGCCAGCAGCTTAAGTGGCGGGGGGGCTGGATACAATGAGCAGTTCTTC.

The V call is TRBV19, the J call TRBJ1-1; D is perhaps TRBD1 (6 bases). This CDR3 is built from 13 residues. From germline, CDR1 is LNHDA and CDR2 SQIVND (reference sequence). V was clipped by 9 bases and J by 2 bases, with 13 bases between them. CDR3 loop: CASRTGLNTEAFF. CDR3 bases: TGTGCCAGCCGTACAGGGCTCAACACTGAAGCTTTCTTT.

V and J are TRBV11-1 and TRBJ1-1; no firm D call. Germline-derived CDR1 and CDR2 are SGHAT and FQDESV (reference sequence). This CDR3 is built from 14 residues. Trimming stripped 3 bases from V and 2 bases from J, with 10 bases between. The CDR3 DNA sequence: TGTGCCAGCAGCTTTAAATCTCTTAACACTGAAGCTTTCTTT. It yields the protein CASSFKSLNTEAFF.

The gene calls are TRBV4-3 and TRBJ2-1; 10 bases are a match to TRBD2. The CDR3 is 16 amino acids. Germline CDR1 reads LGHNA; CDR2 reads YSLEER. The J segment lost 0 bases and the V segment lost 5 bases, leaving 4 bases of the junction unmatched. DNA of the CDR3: TGCGCCAGCAGCTTCACTAGCGGGGTCTCCTACAATGAGCAGTTCTTC. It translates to CASSFTSGVSYNEQFF.

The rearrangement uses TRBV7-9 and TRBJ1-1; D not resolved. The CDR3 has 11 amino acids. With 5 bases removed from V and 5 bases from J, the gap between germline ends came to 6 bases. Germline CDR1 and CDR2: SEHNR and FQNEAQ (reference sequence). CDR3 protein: CASSLLTEAFF. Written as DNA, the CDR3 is TGTGCCAGCAGCCTACTAACTGAAGCTTTCTTT.

The CDR3 is CASSAYSSGGSYEQYF. CDR3 coding DNA: TGTGCCAGCAGTGCGTACTCTAGCGGGGGCTCCTACGAGCAGTACTTC. The J gene is TRBJ2-7, the V gene TRBV2, with TRBD2 matching over 10 bases. This CDR3 contains 16 residues. Germline V gene data show CDR1 as SNHLY and CDR2 as FYNNEI. V shed 4 bases, J shed 0 bases, and the junction held 6 bases outside the gene matches.

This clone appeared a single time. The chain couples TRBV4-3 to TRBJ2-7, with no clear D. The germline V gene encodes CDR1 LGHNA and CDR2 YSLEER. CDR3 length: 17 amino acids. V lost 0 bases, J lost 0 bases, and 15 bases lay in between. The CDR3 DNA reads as TGCGCCAGCAGCCAAGATTTCTACTCCCAATACTCCTACGAGCAGTACTTC. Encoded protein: CASSQDFYSQYSYEQYF.

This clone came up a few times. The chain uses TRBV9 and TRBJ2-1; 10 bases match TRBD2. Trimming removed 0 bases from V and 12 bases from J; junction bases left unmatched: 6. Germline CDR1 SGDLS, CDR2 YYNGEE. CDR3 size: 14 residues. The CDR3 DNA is TGTGCCAGCAGCGTAGACGGTCGGACTAGCGGGCAGTTCTTC. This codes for CASSVDGRTSGQFF. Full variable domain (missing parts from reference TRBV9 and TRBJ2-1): DSGVTQTPKHLITATGQRVTLRCSPRSGDLSVYWYQQSLDQGLQFLIQYYNGEERAKGNILERFSAQQFPDLHSELNLSSLELGDSALYFCASSVDGRTSGQFFGPGTRLTVL.

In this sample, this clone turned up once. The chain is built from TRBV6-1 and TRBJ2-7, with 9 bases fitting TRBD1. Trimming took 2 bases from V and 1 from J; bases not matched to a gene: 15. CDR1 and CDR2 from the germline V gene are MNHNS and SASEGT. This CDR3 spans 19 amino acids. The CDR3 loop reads CASSEIIGQGMIGSYEQYF. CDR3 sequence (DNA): TGTGCCAGCAGTGAAATTATAGGACAGGGGATGATTGGGTCCTACGAGCAGTACTTC.